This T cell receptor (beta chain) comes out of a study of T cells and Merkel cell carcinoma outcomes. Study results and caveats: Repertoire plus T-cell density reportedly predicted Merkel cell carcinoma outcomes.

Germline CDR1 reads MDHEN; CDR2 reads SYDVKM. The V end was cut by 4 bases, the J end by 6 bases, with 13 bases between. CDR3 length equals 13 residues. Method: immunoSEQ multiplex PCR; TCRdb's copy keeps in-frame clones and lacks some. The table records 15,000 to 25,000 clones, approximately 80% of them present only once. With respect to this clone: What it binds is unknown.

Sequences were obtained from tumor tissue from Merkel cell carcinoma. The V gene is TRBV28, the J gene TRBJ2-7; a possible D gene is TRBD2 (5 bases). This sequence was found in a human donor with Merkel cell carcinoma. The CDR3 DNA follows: TGTGCCAGCAGTTATAGCGAGTTAAGCGAGCAGTACTTC. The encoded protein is CASSYSELSEQYF.